The clone carrying this T cell receptor (beta chain) occurred once. Its antigen is currently unknown. The CDR3 spans 14 residues. Trimming took 0 bases from V and 6 from J, leaving 10 bases between them. Germline V gives CDR1 LGHNA, CDR2 YNFKEQ. Chemo-refractory metastatic non-small-cell lung cancer patients were treated with focal radiation plus CTLA-4 blockade with ipilimumab. This specimen comes from a study of radiotherapy plus CTLA-4 blockade in lung cancer. Overall study results and limits: Radiotherapy was combined with ipilimumab, and tumor-derived TCR clones then expanded in blood.

Produced via immunoSEQ multiplex PCR; TCRdb's table is partial and in-frame only. The sample yields fewer than 100,000 clones, around 86% seen once. The V call is TRBV4-2, the J call TRBJ2-3; the D is unclear. The sequence was obtained from a human donor with non-small cell lung cancer who had stable disease on radiotherapy plus ipilimumab. The sequenced sample was peripheral blood, obtained from a patient treated with radiotherapy plus ipilimumab. CDR3 protein: CASSQEVARDTQYF. DNA of the CDR3: TGTGCCAGCAGCCAAGAGGTAGCACGGGATACGCAGTATTTT.